Below are 2 T cell receptor beta chains sequenced from a single sample in a study of CD8+ T cells in alopecia areata. Once RNA had been extracted, it was reverse transcribed into cDNA to act as the sequencing template. Method: immunoSEQ multiplex PCR; TCRdb's copy keeps in-frame clones and lacks some. The sample has some 180,000 clones; 56% are singletons. Sequenced sample: CD8+ T cells sorted from blood. The source of these receptors is a human donor in good health.

The chain is built from TRBV5-6 and TRBJ2-5; TRBD2 is a possible D gene (6 bases). CDR3 length: 15 amino acids. V was pared by 0 bases and J by 1 base, with 10 bases between. Germline V gene lookup returns CDR1 SGHDT and CDR2 YYEEEE. The CDR3 nucleotides are TGTGCCAGCAGCTTGGAGGCGGGGTTCCAAGAGACCCAGTACTTC. Protein sequence: CASSLEAGFQETQYF.

This chain joins TRBV4-1 and TRBJ2-5, with 10 positions matching TRBD2. V shed 1 base, J shed 5 bases, and the junction held 7 bases outside the gene matches. The CDR3 sequence is 16 residues long. The V gene's germline CDR1 is MGHRA and CDR2 YSYEKL. The CDR3 DNA sequence: TGCGCCAGCAGCCAAGGCAGCGGGGGGGCCCATGAGACCCAGTACTTC. This translates into CASSQGSGGAHETQYF.